The source of this TCR beta chain is a study of T-cell reconstitution after alpha-beta-depleted transplantation in children. Study-wide results and caveats: Several hundred expanded graft clones reportedly gave rise to the alpha-beta T cells present about two months after transplant.

As regards this clonotype: Its antigen is as yet unknown.

The germline V gene has CDR1 DFQATT and CDR2 SNEGSKA (reference sequence). The CDR3 has 11 amino acids. The V end lost 7 bases, the J end lost 2 bases, and 6 bases lay between the germline ends. Using unique molecular identifiers, the investigators prepared the TCRbeta library. TCRdb passed the PCR reads through MiXCR, listing each CDR3 protein once. This sample yields a few hundred thousand distinct CDR3 sequences, of which approximately 10% are seen a single time; 20% to 25% belongs to the top ten. The V gene is TRBV20-1, the J gene TRBJ2-1; no clear D. Material: peripheral blood, obtained 180 days after TCRalphabeta/CD19-depleted stem cell transplant. The source of this sequence is a male patient under 10 years old who had a stem cell transplant for chronic granulomatous disease, so the T cells may come from the graft donor. This CDR3 reads CSVPAYNEQFF. The CDR3, as DNA: TGCAGTGTTCCGGCCTACAATGAGCAGTTCTTC.